The source of this TCR beta chain is a study of technical replicates of blood from several donors. The germline V gene has CDR1 DFQATT and CDR2 SNEGSKA (reference sequence). The CDR3 has 11 residues. V was shortened by 3 bases and J by 5 bases, with 7 bases between the two germline ends. Method: immunoSEQ multiplex PCR; TCRdb's copy keeps in-frame clones and lacks some. This table holds over 85,000 clones, over 85% found once. Sequencing input: T cells isolated from PBMCs. The origin of this receptor is a human donor in good health. V and J are TRBV20-1 and TRBJ1-1; D remains unclear. CDR3 protein: CSASLETEAFF. The CDR3 DNA sequence: TGCAGTGCTAGTTTGGAGACTGAAGCTTTCTTT.